The 18 T cell receptor beta chains given below trace back to one sample, sequenced in a study of beta chain features in type 1 diabetes. Study-level points and caveats: TCRB CDR3 length was moderately but significantly reduced in all four CD4+ subsets of Type 1 diabetes patients.

No antigen has been identified for these receptors. The whole isolated RNA underwent reverse transcription, so sequencing captured expressed TCRB transcripts. Sequencing was performed with immunoSEQ multiplex PCR; in TCRdb, only in-frame clones are kept and a portion is missing. The sample includes more than 100,000 clones, around 15% of them seen just once. The sample consisted of central memory CD4+ T cells from blood. The receptors were gathered from a man in his thirties or forties with type 1 diabetes.

This clone was observed a few times. The chain recombines TRBV10-3 with TRBJ1-5; the match to TRBD1 covers 10 bases. Trimming removed 5 bases from V and 3 bases from J; junction bases left unmatched: 4. This CDR3 contains 15 residues. Germline V gene lookup returns CDR1 ENHRY and CDR2 SYGVKD. Here the CDR3 DNA reads TGTGCCATCAGTTCCGGGACAGGGGACAATCAGCCCCAGCATTTT. This encodes CAISSGTGDNQPQHF.

With respect to this clone: One end of the junction does not line up with germline, which may come from a read error. V and J are TRBV30 and TRBJ2-1; 14 bases map to TRBD2. CDR3 length equals 16 residues. Looked up from germline, CDR1 is GTSNPN and CDR2 is SVGIG (reference sequence). CDR3 protein: CAWSASTSGGASGVVF. The DNA for the CDR3 is TGTGCCTGGAGTGCTTCGACTAGCGGGGGGGCCTCAGGCGTGGTCTTC.

The chain links TRBV30 to TRBJ1-5; the match to TRBD1 covers 8 bases. The CDR3 spans 14 residues. With V trimmed by 5 bases and J by 4 bases, 7 bases remained unmatched. CDR1 is GTSNPN, CDR2 SVGIG, per germline (reference sequence). In DNA form, the CDR3 reads TGTGCCTGGGGCACAGGGGGAGTAAATCAGCCCCAGCATTTT. This sequence encodes CAWGTGGVNQPQHF.

The chain recombines TRBV5-1 with TRBJ1-2, with no clear D. The CDR3 runs 14 residues. Germline CDR1 reads SGHRS; CDR2 reads YFSETQ. The germline V and J ends were trimmed by 4 bases and 8 bases, with 18 bases remaining between them. The CDR3 nucleotides read TGCGCCAGCAGCGCCCGAGTCGGGTTAGGCGGCTACACCTTC. It is translated as CASSARVGLGGYTF.

In this sample, this clone turned up a few times. The V gene is TRBV9, the J gene TRBJ1-3; D remains ambiguous. Germline CDR1 SGDLS, CDR2 YYNGEE. The CDR3 extends over 16 amino acids. The ends were cut back, 3 bases at V and 0 bases at J, with 13 bases in the middle. CDR3 region: CASSAMRAHSGNTIYF. CDR3 DNA: TGTGCCAGCAGCGCGATGAGGGCTCACTCTGGAAACACCATATATTTT.

This clone was found a few times. This specimen includes other DNA sequences encoding the same CDR3. This sequence joins TRBV29-1 and TRBJ1-2; D is possibly TRBD1 (6 bases). V dropped 4 bases and J dropped 2 bases, with 8 bases sitting between them. This CDR3 has 12 residues. Germline CDR1 SQVTM, CDR2 ANQGSEA. In DNA, the CDR3 is TGCAGCGTTGCAGGGGCGAACTATGGCTACACCTTC. Amino acids: CSVAGANYGYTF.

This clone occurred once. This chain uses TRBV19 with TRBJ2-1; D is undetermined. In germline, CDR1 is LNHDA, CDR2 SQIVND (reference sequence). The CDR3 runs to 17 residues. V was shortened by 1 base and J by 0 bases, with 13 bases between the two germline ends. DNA for the CDR3: TGTGCCAGTAGTATAGTTGCGGCCTTGAGCTCCTACAATGAGCAGTTCTTC. It is translated as CASSIVAALSSYNEQFF.

This clone came up many times. The chain has TRBV4-3 and TRBJ1-1; perhaps TRBD1 as D (6 bases). The CDR3 is 14 residues long. Trimming left V 4 bases short and J 3 bases short, with 12 bases between. Germline V lookup: CDR1 LGHNA, CDR2 YSLEER. DNA for the CDR3: TGCGCCAGCAGCCGCAGGGAGGGGGACACTGAAGCTTTCTTT. It encodes CASSRREGDTEAFF.

As DNA, the CDR3 is TGTGCCAGCAGAGACCAAAATCAGAATCCTGGCTACACCTTC. This translates into CASRDQNQNPGYTF. The chain joins TRBV6-6 to TRBJ1-2; D is ambiguous. V gave up 6 bases and J gave up 7 bases, with 18 bases separating them. CDR1 MNHNY and CDR2 SVGAGI come from the germline V gene (reference sequence). This CDR3 is 14 amino acids long.

The chain combines TRBV7-9 with TRBJ1-1, with 7 bases lining up with TRBD1. CDR3 size: 13 residues. The V gene's germline CDR1 is SEHNR and CDR2 FQNEAQ (reference sequence). V lost 6 bases and J lost 8; bases outside the gene matches: 9. The CDR3 spells CASSASGQIEAFF. CDR3 nucleotide sequence: TGTGCCAGCAGTGCCTCGGGACAGATCGAAGCTTTCTTT.

The J gene is TRBJ2-7, the V gene TRBV2; 10 nucleotides line up with TRBD2. There are 16 residues in the CDR3. Germline CDR1 and CDR2: SNHLY and FYNNEI. V trimming: 4 bases; J trimming: 6 bases; junction bases outside the gene matches: 12. The CDR3: CASSGGLAGVSGEQYF. Written as DNA, the CDR3 is TGTGCCAGCAGTGGAGGGCTAGCGGGGGTATCGGGCGAGCAGTACTTC.

This clone was seen a few times. V is TRBV6-5 and J is TRBJ1-3, with D unresolved. V was pared by 8 bases and J by 4 bases, with 9 bases between. The CDR3 runs to 12 residues. Germline values: CDR1 MNHEY, CDR2 SVGAGI. This CDR3 reads CASWAEGNTIYF. In DNA, the CDR3 is TGTGCCAGCTGGGCGGAGGGAAACACCATATATTTT.

A few counts support this clone. The rearrangement joins TRBV19 to TRBJ1-1, with no clear D. V shed 3 bases and J shed 5 bases, with 13 bases lying between them. This CDR3 region has 14 residues. Germline CDR1 and CDR2: LNHDA and SQIVND (reference sequence). The CDR3 reads CASSIFRFQTEAFF. The CDR3 DNA reads TGTGCCAGTAGTATCTTCCGCTTCCAGACTGAAGCTTTCTTT.

This clone was seen more than once but under ten times. The chain uses TRBV4-2 and TRBJ2-6; 7 positions agree with TRBD1. Germline V lookup: CDR1 LGHNA, CDR2 YNFKEQ. The CDR3 consists of 18 residues. Losses at the gene ends were 2 bases for V and 0 bases for J; bases not matched to a gene: 7. CDR3 bases: TGTGCCAGCAGCCAATCAGGGGGAACAGTCTCTGGGGCCAACGTCCTGACTTTC. Translation gives CASSQSGGTVSGANVLTF.

This clone has only a few counts. CDR3 protein: CASSPVRRGPRKVYEQYF. The CDR3 nucleotides are TGTGCCAGCAGCCCCGTGAGGAGGGGACCTAGGAAAGTCTACGAGCAGTACTTC. The V gene is TRBV11-2, the J gene TRBJ2-7; D is possibly TRBD2 (6 bases). In germline, CDR1 is SGHAT, CDR2 FQNNGV. The CDR3 spans 18 residues. V was cut by 5 bases and J by 3 bases, with 26 bases left in between.

This clone was detected ten times or more. The gene calls are TRBV10-3 and TRBJ2-5; no definite D call. This CDR3 contains 16 residues. V was pared by 2 bases and J by 5 bases, with 18 bases between. Germline V gene data show CDR1 as ENHRY and CDR2 as SYGVKD. In nucleotides, the CDR3 is TGTGCCATCAGTGAGCTCGCGACAACCCCTGGGGAGACCCAGTACTTC. Amino acids: CAISELATTPGETQYF.

This clone appeared a few times. The genes are TRBV19 and TRBJ1-1, with D possibly being TRBD1 (5 bases). The V gene's germline CDR1 is LNHDA and CDR2 SQIVND (reference sequence). Trimming took off 4 bases at V and 1 base at J, with 13 bases between the two ends. The CDR3 covers 15 residues. The CDR3 is CASSTPRDSNTEAFF. Written as DNA, the CDR3 is TGTGCCAGTAGTACCCCACGGGACTCGAACACTGAAGCTTTCTTT.

The table lists this clone with a few counts. The V and J genes are TRBV7-2 and TRBJ2-1; D unclear. The V gene lost 1 base and the J gene lost 8 bases, with 9 bases spanning the gap. CDR1 is SGHTA and CDR2 is FQGNSA in the germline V gene. The CDR3 consists of 13 residues. The chain's CDR3 is CASSLVRFDEQFF. The CDR3, as DNA: TGTGCCAGCAGCTTAGTAAGGTTCGATGAGCAGTTCTTC.